A single sample gave rise to the 26 T cell receptor beta chains below, sequenced in a study of T cell responses to AZD1222 COVID-19 vaccine. Clones were read by immunoSEQ multiplex PCR, and TCRdb kept only the in-frame ones, dropping some. This sample yields some 110,000 clones, of which roughly 91% are seen a single time; 6.5% to 10% belongs to the top ten. Sequencing used peripheral blood, obtained 28 days after the second AZD1222 dose. These receptors all come from an adult who received the AZD1222 COVID-19 vaccine.

This chain links TRBV11-3 with TRBJ1-5; tentative D call: TRBD1 (6 bases). Germline V gives CDR1 SGHNT, CDR2 YENEEA. Trimming removed 5 bases from V and 0 bases from J, with 11 bases in between. This CDR3 comprises 15 residues. For the CDR3, the DNA is TGTGCCAGCAGCCCCAGGGGAGGTAGCAATCAGCCCCAGCATTTT. As protein: CASSPRGGSNQPQHF.

In this sample, this clone turned up once. The V call is TRBV6-5, the J call TRBJ2-2; D perhaps matches TRBD2 (6 bases). The CDR3 contains 14 residues. Germline values: CDR1 MNHEY, CDR2 SVGAGI. V lost 2 bases to trimming and J lost 4 bases, with 8 bases between them. CDR3: CASSYGEVTGELFF. The CDR3, as DNA: TGTGCCAGCAGTTACGGGGAGGTCACCGGGGAGCTGTTTTTT.

J is TRBJ1-2 and V is TRBV5-4; D possibly corresponds to TRBD1 (5 bases). V lost 4 bases and J lost 8, with 18 bases in between. This CDR3 has 14 amino acids. Germline assignment: CDR1 SGHNT and CDR2 YYREEE (reference sequence). CDR3 region: CASSGPEQVYGYTF. The DNA for the CDR3 is TGTGCCAGCAGCGGACCTGAACAGGTCTACGGCTACACCTTC. The variable domain in full, completed from reference TRBV5-4 and TRBJ1-2, reads ETGVTQSPTHLIKTRGQQVTLRCSSQSGHNTVSWYQQALGQGPQFIFQYYREEENGRGNFPPRFSGLQFPNYSSELNVNALELDDSALYLCASSGPEQVYGYTFGSGTRLTVV.

This clone was found once. The chain employs TRBV5-6 and TRBJ2-1, with unresolved D. There are 15 residues in the CDR3. V was trimmed by 2 bases and J by 0 bases, leaving 9 bases between them. Germline lookup yields CDR1 SGHDT and CDR2 YYEEEE. DNA for the CDR3: TGTGCCAGCAGCTTTGGGGTGAGCTCCTACAATGAGCAGTTCTTC. This codes for CASSFGVSSYNEQFF.

The chain has TRBV30 and TRBJ2-2, with D possibly being TRBD2 (5 bases). V gave up 8 bases and J gave up 3 bases, with 22 bases separating them. Per germline, CDR1 GTSNPN and CDR2 SVGIG (reference sequence). The length of the CDR3 is 16 residues. The CDR3 protein is CAGKTGSTYHTGELFF. CDR3 DNA: TGTGCCGGGAAAACGGGGTCCACCTATCACACCGGGGAGCTGTTTTTT.

The chain combines TRBV18 with TRBJ1-2; maybe TRBD1 (5 bases). This CDR3 is built from 13 residues. Germline-derived CDR1 and CDR2 are KGHSH and LQKENI. V was cut by 3 bases and J by 3 bases, with 8 bases left in between. The chain's CDR3 is CASSPGTDYGYTF. CDR3 nucleotide sequence: TGTGCCAGCTCACCCGGGACGGACTATGGCTACACCTTC.

This chain joins TRBV5-4 and TRBJ2-7; D gene unclear. The germline V gene has CDR1 SGHNT and CDR2 YYREEE (reference sequence). CDR3 length: 13 residues. The V and J ends lost 0 bases and 6 bases respectively, with 10 bases between them. The CDR3 nucleotides read TGTGCCAGCAGCTTGGAAGGGTTTGGCGAGCAGTACTTC. The encoded protein is CASSLEGFGEQYF.

This chain connects TRBV7-2 to TRBJ2-1, with 12 positions matching TRBD1. V was pared by 1 base and J by 9 bases, with 7 bases of the junction left unmatched. Germline CDR1 SGHTA, CDR2 FQGNSA. CDR3 length: 16 residues. CDR3 amino acids: CASSLEGQGAIGEQFF. The CDR3 DNA reads TGTGCCAGCAGCTTAGAGGGACAGGGGGCGATCGGTGAGCAGTTCTTC.

The chain uses TRBV19 and TRBJ2-5, with 7 nucleotides matching TRBD1. The germline CDR1 and CDR2 sequences are LNHDA and SQIVND (reference sequence). V trimming: 4 bases; J trimming: 0 bases; junction bases outside the gene matches: 5. The CDR3 length is 15 residues. The chain's CDR3 is CASSTRDRYQETQYF. CDR3 coding DNA: TGTGCCAGTAGTACCCGGGACAGATACCAAGAGACCCAGTACTTC.

This sequence joins TRBV5-1 and TRBJ1-1, with unresolved D. The CDR3 loop spans 15 amino acids. Trimming removed 0 bases from V and 0 bases from J, with 9 bases in between. From germline, CDR1 is SGHRS and CDR2 YFSETQ. The CDR3 loop reads CASSLDVRMNTEAFF. CDR3 nucleotides: TGCGCCAGCAGCTTGGATGTCCGGATGAACACTGAAGCTTTCTTT.

The rearrangement joins TRBV9 to TRBJ1-1; D gene ambiguous. The CDR3 is 14 residues long. Germline V lookup: CDR1 SGDLS, CDR2 YYNGEE. With 0 bases removed from V and 4 bases from J, the gap between germline ends came to 10 bases. The DNA of the CDR3 is TGTGCCAGCAGCGTAGGGGGAGCGGGCACTGAAGCTTTCTTT. Protein sequence: CASSVGGAGTEAFF.

The gene calls are TRBV5-1 and TRBJ2-6; no firm D call. Germline CDR1 reads SGHRS; CDR2 reads YFSETQ. The CDR3 extends over 15 amino acids. V shed 0 bases and J shed 2 bases, with 6 bases lying between them. The CDR3 sequence: CASSLVNTGANVLTF. The CDR3 DNA follows: TGCGCCAGCAGCTTGGTGAATACTGGGGCCAACGTCCTGACTTTC. Together with reference TRBV5-1 and TRBJ2-6, the CDR3 gives the full variable domain: KAGVTQTPRYLIKTRGQQVTLSCSPISGHRSVSWYQQTPGQGLQFLFEYFSETQRNKGNFPGRFSGRQFSNSRSEMNVSTLELGDSALYLCASSLVNTGANVLTFGAGSRLTVL.

CDR3 amino acids: CASGLGADTQYF. Here the CDR3 DNA reads TGTGCCAGCGGACTAGGCGCAGATACGCAGTATTTT. This rearrangement joins TRBV2 to TRBJ2-3; 7 bases are a match to TRBD2. The length of the CDR3 is 12 residues. Germline CDR1 reads SNHLY; CDR2 reads FYNNEI. V was clipped by 8 bases and J by 4 bases; unmatched bases: 3.

The rearrangement joins TRBV7-2 to TRBJ2-3; D unresolved. V lost 7 bases and J lost 4, with 9 bases in between. There are 12 residues in the CDR3. The germline gives CDR1 SGHTA, CDR2 FQGNSA. The CDR3 DNA reads TGTGCCAGCACCCGGCCCGCAGATACGCAGTATTTT. This sequence encodes CASTRPADTQYF. Full variable domain (rest looked up from reference TRBV7-2 and TRBJ2-3): GAGVSQSPSNKVTEKGKDVELRCDPISGHTALYWYRQSLGQGLEFLIYFQGNSAPDKSGLPSDRFSAERTGGSVSTLTIQRTQQEDSAVYLCASTRPADTQYFGPGTRLTVL.

The chain is built from TRBV30 and TRBJ2-7; a possible D gene is TRBD2 (5 bases). The V gene's germline CDR1 is GTSNPN and CDR2 SVGIG (reference sequence). CDR3 size: 12 residues. V shed 3 bases and J shed 2 bases, with 8 bases lying between them. The CDR3 region is CAWRGVPYEQYF. The CDR3 DNA follows: TGTGCCTGGAGGGGAGTTCCCTACGAGCAGTACTTC.

The chain is built from TRBV3-1 (or the pseudogene TRBV3-2) and TRBJ1-6; D unresolved. CDR3 length equals 14 residues. CDR1 is LGHDT, CDR2 YNNKEL, per germline (reference sequence). The V and J ends lost 4 bases and 3 bases respectively, with 7 bases between them. CDR3 DNA sequence: TGTGCCAGCAGCCCAGAGAACTATAATTCACCCCTCCACTTT. Its protein is CASSPENYNSPLHF.

Remarks on this clone: One end of the junction varies from germline; a read error may be responsible. This chain links TRBV20-1 with TRBJ1-2; unclear D gene. This CDR3 region has 10 residues. Germline assignment: CDR1 DFQATT and CDR2 SNEGSKA (reference sequence). DNA of the CDR3: TGCAGTGCTTGGCGTTCAGGCCATTTCTTC. This encodes CSAWRSGHFF.

The gene calls are TRBV9 and TRBJ2-5; 8 bases are a match to TRBD2. This CDR3 region has 15 residues. The junction had 9 bases not matched to a gene; V was cut back by 3 bases and J by 5 bases. Per the germline V gene, CDR1 is SGDLS and CDR2 is YYNGEE. The CDR3 loop reads CASSADWTGGETQYF. The CDR3 nucleotides read TGTGCCAGCAGCGCCGATTGGACGGGGGGGGAGACCCAGTACTTC.

The V call is TRBV11-1, the J call TRBJ2-3, with 9 bases identical to TRBD1. The CDR3 is 15 amino acids. Trimming cost V 5 bases and J 5 bases; bases outside gene matches: 8. Germline loops: CDR1 SGHAT, CDR2 FQDESV (reference sequence). The CDR3 DNA reads TGTGCCAGCAGCGCATCGGGACAGGGCGTAGATACGCAGTATTTT. Translation: CASSASGQGVDTQYF. Together with reference TRBV11-1 and TRBJ2-3, the CDR3 gives the full variable domain: EAEVAQSPRYKITEKSQAVAFWCDPISGHATLYWYRQILGQGPELLVQFQDESVVDDSQLPKDRFSAERLKGVDSTLKIQPAELGDSAMYLCASSASGQGVDTQYFGPGTRLTVL.

The V and J genes are TRBV24-1 and TRBJ1-2; D ambiguous. The V gene lost 2 bases and the J gene lost 0 bases, with 9 bases spanning the gap. Germline CDR1 and CDR2: KGHDR and SFDVKD. The length of the CDR3 is 15 residues. CDR3 residues: CATSDSARANYGYTF. The CDR3 nucleotides are TGTGCCACCAGTGATTCGGCCAGAGCTAACTATGGCTACACCTTC.

This chain links TRBV18 with TRBJ2-3; the D is unclear. The length of the CDR3 is 15 residues. V lost 4 bases and J 3 bases, leaving 14 bases between the germline ends. Germline V gene data show CDR1 as KGHSH and CDR2 as LQKENI. For the CDR3, the DNA is TGTGCCAGCTCACGGGCCAACCAAGGAACAGATACGCAGTATTTT. Residues: CASSRANQGTDTQYF.

The CDR3 loop reads CASSLDQGANEKLFF. DNA of the CDR3: TGTGCCAGCAGCCTAGACCAAGGGGCTAATGAAAAACTGTTTTTT. The chain combines TRBV6-5 with TRBJ1-4; TRBD1 might be the D (5 bases). The germline CDR1 and CDR2 sequences are MNHEY and SVGAGI. The length of the CDR3 is 15 residues. V lost 6 bases and J 3 bases, leaving 14 bases between the germline ends.

The chain links TRBV12-5 to TRBJ1-2, with D perhaps matching TRBD1 (5 bases). Germline V CDR1 and CDR2: LGHNT, FRNRAP. V was cut by 3 bases and J by 6 bases, with 11 bases left in between. The CDR3 has 13 amino acids. The CDR3 here is CASGFAGGHGYTF. The DNA for the CDR3 is TGTGCTAGTGGTTTTGCGGGGGGTCATGGCTACACCTTC. The entire variable domain, with the rest obtained from reference TRBV12-5 and TRBJ1-2, is as follows: DARVTQTPRHKVTEMGQEVTMRCQPILGHNTVFWYRQTMMQGLELLAYFRNRAPLDDSGMPKDRFSAEMPDATLATLKIQPSEPRDSAVYFCASGFAGGHGYTFGSGTRLTVV.

The chain couples TRBV6-5 to TRBJ2-3, with D perhaps TRBD1 (5 bases). With 4 bases removed from V and 0 bases from J, the gap between germline ends came to 8 bases. CDR3 length: 14 residues. The germline V gene encodes CDR1 MNHEY and CDR2 SVGAGI. CDR3 sequence (DNA): TGTGCCAGCAGTTCCAGACAGAGCACAGATACGCAGTATTTT. Its protein is CASSSRQSTDTQYF.

This sequence joins TRBV19 and TRBJ1-6; D is perhaps TRBD1 (5 bases). V was pared by 3 bases and J by 8 bases, with 14 bases between. Germline-derived CDR1 and CDR2 are LNHDA and SQIVND (reference sequence). This CDR3 region has 15 residues. CDR3 sequence (DNA): TGTGCCAGTAGTATCGGGACTGGGTTTTATTCACCCCTCCACTTT. It yields the protein CASSIGTGFYSPLHF.

This chain joins TRBV13 and TRBJ1-3; 11 bases map to TRBD1. V lost 3 bases to trimming and J lost 4 bases; unmatched junction nucleotides: 11. Germline lookup yields CDR1 PRHDT and CDR2 FYEKMQ (reference sequence). The CDR3 covers 18 residues. Here the CDR3 reads CASSFRDRGVSEGNTIYF. The CDR3 DNA is TGTGCCAGCAGCTTCCGGGACAGGGGGGTCTCGGAAGGAAACACCATATATTTT.